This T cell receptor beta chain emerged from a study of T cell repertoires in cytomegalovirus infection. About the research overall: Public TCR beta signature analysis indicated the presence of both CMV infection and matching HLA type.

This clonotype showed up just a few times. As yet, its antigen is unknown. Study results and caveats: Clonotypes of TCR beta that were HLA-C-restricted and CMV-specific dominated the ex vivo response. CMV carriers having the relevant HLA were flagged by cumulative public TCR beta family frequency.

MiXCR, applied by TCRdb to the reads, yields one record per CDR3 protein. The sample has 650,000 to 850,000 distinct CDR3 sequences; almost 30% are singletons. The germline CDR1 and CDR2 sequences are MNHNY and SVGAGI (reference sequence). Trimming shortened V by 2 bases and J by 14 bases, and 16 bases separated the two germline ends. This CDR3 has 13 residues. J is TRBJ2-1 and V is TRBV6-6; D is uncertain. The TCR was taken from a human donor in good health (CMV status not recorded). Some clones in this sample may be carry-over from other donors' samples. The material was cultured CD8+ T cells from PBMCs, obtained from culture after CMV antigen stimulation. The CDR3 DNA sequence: TGTGCCAGCAGTTACCACCCAGCCAGCGTTGAGTTCTTC. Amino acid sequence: CASSYHPASVEFF.